The rows below give T cell receptor beta chains drawn from one sample of a study of shared T cell receptors in the human thymus. The protocol was immunoSEQ multiplex PCR, while the TCRdb copy is restricted to in-frame clones and leaves out a portion. Of 600,000 or so clones listed, more than 75% are singletons. The same sample was also used in a study of human thymus T cells.

Sequenced material: thymocytes. These receptors were obtained from a boy under two years old with a congenital heart defect. Each CDR3 is given with its conserved first and last residue. The D gene is left open where the match is weak. Clone sizes are given selectively: once, few, many, or a class where the clone is expanded.

cdr3_length: 14; d_call: NA; j_call: TRBJ1-5; clone_size: NA; v_call: TRBV6-6; cdr3_nt: TGTGCCAGCAGTAGACAGGTTAGCAATCAGCCCCAGCATTTT; cdr3_aa: CASSRQVSNQPQHF
cdr3_length: 11; d_call: TRBD1; j_call: TRBJ1-2; clone_size: NA; v_call: TRBV20-1; cdr3_nt: TGCAGTGGCAGGAGGGGGCCCTACTACACCTTC; cdr3_aa: CSGRRGPYYTF
cdr3_length: 14; d_call: NA; j_call: TRBJ2-7; clone_size: few; v_call: TRBV27; cdr3_nt: TGTGCCAGCAGGGAGCGGGTGACCTCCTACGAGCAGTACTTC; cdr3_aa: CASRERVTSYEQYF
cdr3_length: 18; d_call: TRBD1; j_call: TRBJ1-5; clone_size: NA; v_call: TRBV15; cdr3_nt: TGTGCCACCAGCAGAGGAGGGCCAGGGGGCGGTAGCAATCAGCCCCAGCATTTT; cdr3_aa: CATSRGGPGGGSNQPQHF
cdr3_length: 16; d_call: NA; j_call: TRBJ1-1; clone_size: once; v_call: TRBV4-2; cdr3_nt: TGTGCCAGCAGCCAATCGATAGGGGGGGGTCACACTGAAGCTTTCTTT; cdr3_aa: CASSQSIGGGHTEAFF
cdr3_length: 13; d_call: NA; j_call: TRBJ1-1; clone_size: NA; v_call: TRBV29-1; cdr3_nt: TGCAGCGCCAACAGGGTAATGGGAACTGAAGCTTTCTTT; cdr3_aa: CSANRVMGTEAFF
cdr3_length: 16; d_call: TRBD2; j_call: TRBJ2-5; clone_size: NA; v_call: TRBV29-1; cdr3_nt: TGCAGGGTCGAAACTCCTAGCGGGAGGGCCGTGGGGACCCAGTACTTC; cdr3_aa: CRVETPSGRAVGTQYF
cdr3_length: 17; d_call: TRBD1; j_call: TRBJ1-6; clone_size: NA; v_call: TRBV7-9; cdr3_nt: TGTGCCAGCAGCCCAAGGGCACAGGGGGTATCGAATTCACCCCTCCACTTT; cdr3_aa: CASSPRAQGVSNSPLHF
cdr3_length: 18; d_call: NA; j_call: TRBJ1-4; clone_size: NA; v_call: TRBV27; cdr3_nt: TGTGCCAGCAGTCTCCACACCCACACAGGTGCAACTAATGAAAAACTGTTTTTT; cdr3_aa: CASSLHTHTGATNEKLFF
cdr3_length: 19; d_call: TRBD1; j_call: TRBJ1-6; clone_size: NA; v_call: TRBV10-2; cdr3_nt: TGCGCCAGCAACTTAGGACAGGGGGCTCTTAATGACTTTAATTCACCCCTCCACTTT; cdr3_aa: CASNLGQGALNDFNSPLHF
cdr3_length: 15; d_call: TRBD1; j_call: TRBJ2-7; clone_size: NA; v_call: TRBV28; cdr3_nt: TGTGCCAGCAATCCCGGCCGGGACAGGGACTACGAGCAGTACTTC; cdr3_aa: CASNPGRDRDYEQYF
cdr3_length: 16; d_call: NA; j_call: TRBJ2-5; clone_size: once; v_call: TRBV7-6; cdr3_nt: TGTGCCAGCAGCTTAAACAATATCTACTCGGGGGAGACCCAGTACTTC; cdr3_aa: CASSLNNIYSGETQYF
cdr3_length: 17; d_call: TRBD1; j_call: TRBJ2-4; clone_size: once; v_call: TRBV28; cdr3_nt: TGTGCCAGCAGTTTATGTGCGACAGGGGGCGAACCAAACATTCAGTACTTC; cdr3_aa: CASSLCATGGEPNIQYF
cdr3_length: 14; d_call: TRBD1; j_call: TRBJ2-1; clone_size: NA; v_call: TRBV28; cdr3_nt: TGTGCCAGCAGCAGGACAGGGGTGCACAATGAGCAGTTCTTC; cdr3_aa: CASSRTGVHNEQFF
cdr3_length: 13; d_call: TRBD1; j_call: TRBJ2-7; clone_size: few; v_call: TRBV6-5; cdr3_nt: TGTGCCACACAACCGGGACAGGGTTACGAGCAGTACTTC; cdr3_aa: CATQPGQGYEQYF
cdr3_length: 14; d_call: NA; j_call: TRBJ2-7; clone_size: NA; v_call: TRBV19; cdr3_nt: TGTGCCAGTAGTCCCGGACACCTTTCCTACGAGCAGTACTTC; cdr3_aa: CASSPGHLSYEQYF
cdr3_length: 13; d_call: NA; j_call: TRBJ2-3; clone_size: NA; v_call: TRBV30; cdr3_nt: TGTGCCTGGAGGAGGCCTAGCTGGAATACGCAGTATTTT; cdr3_aa: CAWRRPSWNTQYF
cdr3_length: 12; d_call: NA; j_call: TRBJ1-6; clone_size: once; v_call: TRBV25-1; cdr3_nt: TGTGCCAGCAGTGGAGGTGTCTCACCCCTCCACTTT; cdr3_aa: CASSGGVSPLHF
cdr3_length: 15; d_call: NA; j_call: TRBJ2-3; clone_size: NA; v_call: TRBV4-3; cdr3_nt: TGCGCCAGCAGCCAAGAGCAGGATCGCACAGATACGCAGTATTTT; cdr3_aa: CASSQEQDRTDTQYF
cdr3_length: 10; d_call: NA; j_call: TRBJ1-1; clone_size: once; v_call: TRBV20-1; cdr3_nt: TGCAGTGCCGTGAACACTGAAGCTTTCTTT; cdr3_aa: CSAVNTEAFF
cdr3_length: 16; d_call: TRBD1; j_call: TRBJ2-4; clone_size: few; v_call: TRBV11-2; cdr3_nt: TGTGCCAGCAGCTCCGGGACAGAACTAGCCAAAAACATTCAGTACTTC; cdr3_aa: CASSSGTELAKNIQYF
cdr3_length: 18; d_call: NA; j_call: TRBJ1-3; clone_size: NA; v_call: TRBV10-3; cdr3_nt: TGTGCCACCAGATCTCCCGTGGGGGCGCGAAAGGCTGGAAACACCATATATTTT; cdr3_aa: CATRSPVGARKAGNTIYF
cdr3_length: 15; d_call: NA; j_call: TRBJ2-1; clone_size: NA; v_call: TRBV21-1; cdr3_nt: TGTGCCAGCAGCAAAGCCAGCGGGGGGGCCTTTAAGCAGTTCTTC; cdr3_aa: CASSKASGGAFKQFF
cdr3_length: 15; d_call: NA; j_call: TRBJ1-3; clone_size: few; v_call: TRBV7-2; cdr3_nt: TGTGCCAGCAGCACTGCAGGGGACTCTGGAAACACCATATATTTT; cdr3_aa: CASSTAGDSGNTIYF
cdr3_length: 16; d_call: TRBD2; j_call: TRBJ2-1; clone_size: NA; v_call: TRBV11-2; cdr3_nt: TGTGCCAGCAGCTTAGACGGGACTAGCGGAGACAATGAGCAGTTCTTC; cdr3_aa: CASSLDGTSGDNEQFF
cdr3_length: 17; d_call: NA; j_call: TRBJ1-6; clone_size: NA; v_call: TRBV27; cdr3_nt: TGTGCCAGCAGTTCACCCCGTCGACTCGGTAGAGATTCACCCCTCCACTTT; cdr3_aa: CASSSPRRLGRDSPLHF
cdr3_length: 15; d_call: NA; j_call: TRBJ1-4; clone_size: once; v_call: TRBV28; cdr3_nt: TGTGCCAGCAGTACAACAGAAACAACTAATGAAAAACTGTTTTTT; cdr3_aa: CASSTTETTNEKLFF
cdr3_length: 14; d_call: NA; j_call: TRBJ2-1; clone_size: NA; v_call: TRBV6-1; cdr3_nt: TGTGCCAGCAGGCTGACAGACTCCTACAATGAGCAGTTCTTC; cdr3_aa: CASRLTDSYNEQFF
cdr3_length: 19; d_call: TRBD1; j_call: TRBJ1-1; clone_size: NA; v_call: TRBV7-9; cdr3_nt: TGTGCCAGCAGCTACGCACCGGGACAGCCACCCCTGGACGAGACTGAAGCTTTCTTT; cdr3_aa: CASSYAPGQPPLDETEAFF
cdr3_length: 16; d_call: TRBD1; j_call: TRBJ2-2; clone_size: NA; v_call: TRBV28; cdr3_nt: TGTGCCAGCACCTCTCCACACAGGGGGAGGACCGGGGAGCTGTTTTTT; cdr3_aa: CASTSPHRGRTGELFF
cdr3_length: 20; d_call: TRBD2; j_call: TRBJ2-7; clone_size: NA; v_call: TRBV28; cdr3_nt: TGTGCCAGCAGTTTAGGGAAGCGGGGCTGGGGAGGAAATCGGTCCTACGAGCAGTACTTC; cdr3_aa: CASSLGKRGWGGNRSYEQYF
cdr3_length: 17; d_call: NA; j_call: TRBJ1-5; clone_size: once; v_call: TRBV7-2; cdr3_nt: TGTGCCAGCAGTCTGGTACGACAAGTCCCACACAATCAGCCCCAGCATTTT; cdr3_aa: CASSLVRQVPHNQPQHF
cdr3_length: 16; d_call: TRBD2; j_call: TRBJ2-7; clone_size: NA; v_call: TRBV14; cdr3_nt: TGTGCCAGCAGCCCAGGAGCTAGCGGGTCTTCCTACGAGCAGTACTTC; cdr3_aa: CASSPGASGSSYEQYF
cdr3_length: 15; d_call: TRBD2; j_call: TRBJ2-2; clone_size: NA; v_call: TRBV2; cdr3_nt: TGTGCCAGCAGTGGGACTAGCGTGGGAACCGGGGAGCTGTTTTTT; cdr3_aa: CASSGTSVGTGELFF
cdr3_length: 13; d_call: NA; j_call: TRBJ2-2; clone_size: NA; v_call: TRBV27; cdr3_nt: TGTGCCAGCAGTTTGGGGCAGGTCGGGGAGCTGTTTTTT; cdr3_aa: CASSLGQVGELFF
cdr3_length: 12; d_call: NA; j_call: TRBJ1-4; clone_size: NA; v_call: TRBV28; cdr3_nt: TGTGCCAGCAGTTTGCGCCTAGAAAAACTGTTTTTT; cdr3_aa: CASSLRLEKLFF
cdr3_length: 13; d_call: NA; j_call: TRBJ2-1; clone_size: NA; v_call: TRBV11-2; cdr3_nt: TGTGCCAGCAGCCGTAACAGGGTCAATGAGCAGTTCTTC; cdr3_aa: CASSRNRVNEQFF
cdr3_length: 13; d_call: NA; j_call: TRBJ1-5; clone_size: few; v_call: TRBV19; cdr3_nt: TGTGCCAGTAGCCCTTTTGCGCGGCAGCCCCAGCATTTT; cdr3_aa: CASSPFARQPQHF
cdr3_length: 14; d_call: TRBD2; j_call: TRBJ2-7; clone_size: NA; v_call: TRBV11-2; cdr3_nt: TGTGCCAGCAGCCCACGGACTAGCGGGGGCGAGCAGTACTTC; cdr3_aa: CASSPRTSGGEQYF
cdr3_length: 19; d_call: NA; j_call: TRBJ1-4; clone_size: NA; v_call: TRBV7-2; cdr3_nt: TGTGCCAGCAGCTTACTGACGGTCGCGCGGGGGCAGATGGTCGGAAAACTGTTTTTT; cdr3_aa: CASSLLTVARGQMVGKLFF
cdr3_length: 17; d_call: NA; j_call: TRBJ1-1; clone_size: NA; v_call: TRBV4-3; cdr3_nt: TGCGCCAGCAGCCAAGATCACGACTGGGGCATGAACACTGAAGCTTTCTTT; cdr3_aa: CASSQDHDWGMNTEAFF
cdr3_length: 15; d_call: NA; j_call: TRBJ1-4; clone_size: NA; v_call: TRBV28; cdr3_nt: TGTGCCAGCAGTTTTCCGGGAGAGGGTGATGAAAAACTGTTTTTT; cdr3_aa: CASSFPGEGDEKLFF
cdr3_length: 11; d_call: NA; j_call: TRBJ1-6; clone_size: NA; v_call: TRBV20-1; cdr3_nt: TGCAGTGCTCGGTGGCGGGACCCCCTCCACTTT; cdr3_aa: CSARWRDPLHF
cdr3_length: 14; d_call: NA; j_call: TRBJ2-7; clone_size: NA; v_call: TRBV19; cdr3_nt: TGTGCCAGTAGTCCCCTGACTAAAACCTACGAGCAGTACTTC; cdr3_aa: CASSPLTKTYEQYF
cdr3_length: 17; d_call: TRBD2; j_call: TRBJ2-5; clone_size: NA; v_call: TRBV14; cdr3_nt: TGTGCCAGCAGCCAAGCTCCTTCTAGCGGACTTAAAGAGACCCAGTACTTC; cdr3_aa: CASSQAPSSGLKETQYF
cdr3_length: 15; d_call: NA; j_call: TRBJ1-1; clone_size: NA; v_call: TRBV5-6; cdr3_nt: TGTGCCAGCAGCTTCTTCAGAATTATGAACACTGAAGCTTTCTTT; cdr3_aa: CASSFFRIMNTEAFF
cdr3_length: 16; d_call: NA; j_call: TRBJ2-3; clone_size: NA; v_call: TRBV5-1; cdr3_nt: TGCGCCAGCAGCTTGGGAGCGGAGCCGCCAAGGGATACGCAGTATTTT; cdr3_aa: CASSLGAEPPRDTQYF